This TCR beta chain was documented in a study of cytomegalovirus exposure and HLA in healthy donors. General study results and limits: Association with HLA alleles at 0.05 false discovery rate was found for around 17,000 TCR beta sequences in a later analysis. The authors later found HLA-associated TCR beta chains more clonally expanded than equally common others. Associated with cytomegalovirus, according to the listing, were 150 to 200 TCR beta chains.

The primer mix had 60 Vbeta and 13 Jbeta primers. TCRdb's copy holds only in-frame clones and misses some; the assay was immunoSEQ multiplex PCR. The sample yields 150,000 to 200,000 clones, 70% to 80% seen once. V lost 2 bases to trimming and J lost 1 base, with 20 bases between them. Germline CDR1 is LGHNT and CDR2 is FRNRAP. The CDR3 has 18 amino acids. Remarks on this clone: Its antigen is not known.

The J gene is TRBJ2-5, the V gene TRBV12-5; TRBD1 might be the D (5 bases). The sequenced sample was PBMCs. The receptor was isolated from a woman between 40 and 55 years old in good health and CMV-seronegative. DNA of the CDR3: TGTGCTAGTGGTTTGCGCCCTAAATCAGGGAAGGTCCAAGAGACCCAGTACTTC. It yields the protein CASGLRPKSGKVQETQYF.